Listed below are T cell receptor beta chains from one sample, sequenced in a study of blood T cell repertoires in COVID-19. This table comes from immunoSEQ multiplex PCR, and its TCRdb copy is limited to in-frame clones, with some not included. The sample has about 160,000 clones; roughly 80% are singletons. Source material: peripheral blood. The origin of the receptors is a man aged 65-85 years with acute or convalescent COVID-19. CDR3s include the opening cysteine and the closing phenylalanine or tryptophan. A D gene is named only where the DNA matches it firmly. A row's size may be missing; if present it is once, few, many or a size class.

v_gene	d_gene	abundance	j_gene	CDR3aa
TRBV28	.	.	TRBJ2-6	CACYANGAGANVLTF
TRBV18	.	.	TRBJ2-7	CASSPGQSYEQYF
TRBV7-8	TRBD1	.	TRBJ1-5	CASSFGTGSNQPQHF
TRBV2	TRBD2	.	TRBJ2-7	CASSQAPLLAGLTYEQYF
TRBV2	TRBD1	.	TRBJ1-1	CASKPQGDRDTEAFF
TRBV3-1/TRBV3-2	TRBD1	.	TRBJ1-1	CASSQVPQGVGTEAFF
TRBV10-1	.	.	TRBJ2-7	CAYSKAHHEQYF
TRBV28	TRBD1	.	TRBJ1-5	CASSLFGTGPSNQPQHF
TRBV5-6	.	.	TRBJ2-3	CASRWARTASTDTQYF
TRBV7-2	.	.	TRBJ2-2	CASSRRGEATNTGELFF
TRBV15	.	.	TRBJ1-4	CATSRDASGGEKLFF
TRBV5-1	.	.	TRBJ1-1	CASSFPAENTEAFF
TRBV29-1	.	.	TRBJ1-4	CSVSVGGGNEKLFF
TRBV19	.	.	TRBJ2-1	CASSIGHEYNEQFF
TRBV7-9	.	.	TRBJ1-2	CASSLAHQGLGGYTF
TRBV14	.	once	TRBJ2-1	CASSQAIPGAWEQFF
TRBV5-1	.	once	TRBJ2-3	CASSWLRGSPTDTQYF
TRBV19	.	.	TRBJ1-3	CASSPRQAEFGNTIYF
TRBV6-1	.	.	TRBJ2-2	CASSEAPQVGELFF
TRBV5-5	TRBD2	few	TRBJ2-7	CASSLARRGGEQYF
TRBV11-3	.	.	TRBJ1-6	CASSPPIGQYAEKKNSPLHF
TRBV24-1	TRBD1	.	TRBJ2-3	CATSDLGDRDTQYF
TRBV10-3	.	.	TRBJ2-1	CAISDGRPEDNEQFF
TRBV3-1/TRBV3-2	TRBD1	.	TRBJ2-5	CASSQGENRGMETQYF
TRBV2	TRBD2	.	TRBJ2-5	CASRADRGGLETQYF
TRBV29-1	.	.	TRBJ2-1	CSVERGPNEQFF
TRBV28	.	.	TRBJ1-6	CASSPINRDTSSSYNSPLHF
TRBV4-1	TRBD1	.	TRBJ1-5	CASSALQGAFYQPQHF
TRBV28	.	.	TRBJ2-7	CASSIPSGPYEQYF
TRBV18	.	.	TRBJ1-1	CASSPNGGELATEAFF
TRBV18	.	.	TRBJ1-4	CASSPNRAGEEKLFF
TRBV28	.	.	TRBJ1-1	CASTRNTGDEAFF
TRBV28	.	.	TRBJ1-5	CASSRTTSNQPQHF
TRBV2	.	.	TRBJ1-5	CASGLRYSNQPQHF
TRBV6-5	.	once	TRBJ2-1	CASKPAGFSYNEQFF
TRBV28	TRBD2	.	TRBJ2-5	CASSSPALSGRQETQYF
TRBV18	.	.	TRBJ1-4	CASSPRTTSGAFNEKLFF
TRBV15	.	.	TRBJ1-1	CATSRDTVVNTEAFF